What follows describes a single T cell receptor (beta chain). Antigen unknown. The donors were members of the validation cohort, which comprised about 120 subjects and was separate from the first cohort of 666 subjects. This specimen comes from a study of cytomegalovirus exposure and HLA in healthy donors. General observations from the study: Subsequent analysis found a tendency for first-cohort TCR clusters to co-occur within the 120 or so validation repertoires. The CMV antigen specificity of a few CMV-associated chains was confirmed through in vitro analysis.

The protocol was immunoSEQ multiplex PCR, while the TCRdb copy is restricted to in-frame clones and leaves out a portion. Of approximately 300,000 clones detected, 86% appear once; the ten largest clones hold over 0.8%. This TCR derives from a young woman in good health and CMV-seronegative. Sequenced: PBMCs.

CDR3 region: CASSGPQGSFYEQYF. The CDR3 DNA follows: TGTGCCAGCAGCGGTCCACAGGGATCCTTCTACGAGCAGTACTTC. The V gene is TRBV9, the J gene TRBJ2-7, with a tentative D call TRBD1 (6 bases). Germline values: CDR1 SGDLS, CDR2 YYNGEE. This CDR3 is built from 15 residues. With 3 bases removed from V and 3 bases from J, the gap between germline ends came to 16 bases.